This is a list of T cell receptor beta chains from one sample in a study of blood T cell repertoires in COVID-19. Profiled with immunoSEQ multiplex PCR; TCRdb holds only in-frame clones, not every one. Among over 250,000 clones listed, approximately 88% were seen once. The source material was peripheral blood. The receptor set was obtained from a man aged 45-65 years with acute or convalescent COVID-19. Both conserved end residues are part of each CDR3. A D gene is named only where the DNA matches it firmly. Clone size appears in some rows only: once, few, many, or a class for an expanded clone.

length: 16
J: TRBJ2-2
size: -
D: TRBD1
V: TRBV9
DNA: TGTGCCAGCAGCGTAGGCACAGGGGAATACACCGGGGAGCTGTTTTTT
CDR3: CASSVGTGEYTGELFF

length: 17
J: TRBJ1-6
size: -
D: TRBD1
V: TRBV5-4
DNA: TGTGCCAGCAGCCCGGGGGCAGGGGGCTCCTATAATTCACCCCTCCACTTT
CDR3: CASSPGAGGSYNSPLHF

length: 16
J: TRBJ2-2
size: -
D: TRBD1
V: TRBV7-9
DNA: TGTGCCAGCAACCTTCGGACAGGGGGCTGGGCCGGGGAGCTGTTTTTT
CDR3: CASNLRTGGWAGELFF

length: 13
J: TRBJ1-5
size: -
D: -
V: TRBV12-3/TRBV12-4
DNA: TGTGCCAGCAGTTGGGGGGGCGATCAGCCCCAGCATTTT
CDR3: CASSWGGDQPQHF

length: 12
J: TRBJ1-6
size: -
D: -
V: TRBV2
DNA: TGTGCCAGCTTGGGGAGCGGTTCACCCCTCCACTTT
CDR3: CASLGSGSPLHF

length: 13
J: TRBJ2-7
size: -
D: -
V: TRBV7-9
DNA: TGTGCCAGCAGCTTAAGGCAGGGGAACGAGCAGTACTTC
CDR3: CASSLRQGNEQYF

length: 16
J: TRBJ1-1
size: few
D: -
V: TRBV4-2
DNA: TGTGCCAGCAGCCAAGGGGGTCGGGAGATGAACACTGAAGCTTTCTTT
CDR3: CASSQGGREMNTEAFF

length: 14
J: TRBJ1-1
size: -
D: -
V: TRBV5-1
DNA: TGCGCCAGCAGCTTGGGGCTGTCGAACACTGAAGCTTTCTTT
CDR3: CASSLGLSNTEAFF

length: 15
J: TRBJ2-3
size: -
D: TRBD2
V: TRBV5-1
DNA: TGCGCCAGCAGCTTACTAGCGGGGGTCACAGATACGCAGTATTTT
CDR3: CASSLLAGVTDTQYF

length: 13
J: TRBJ1-2
size: -
D: TRBD1
V: TRBV30
DNA: TGTGCCTGGAGTGGGCAGGACAGGGTGGGCTACACCTTC
CDR3: CAWSGQDRVGYTF

length: 15
J: TRBJ1-6
size: -
D: TRBD1
V: TRBV27
DNA: TGTGCCAGCAGTTTACTTCTAACAGGGGACTCACCCCTCCACTTT
CDR3: CASSLLLTGDSPLHF

length: 12
J: TRBJ1-1
size: -
D: -
V: TRBV30
DNA: TGTGCCTGGAGTGGTAGGGGCACTGAAGCTTTCTTT
CDR3: CAWSGRGTEAFF

length: 12
J: TRBJ1-1
size: -
D: -
V: TRBV30
DNA: TGTGCCGCAGGGGTCCTGAACACTGAAGCTTTCTTT
CDR3: CAAGVLNTEAFF

length: 14
J: TRBJ1-2
size: -
D: -
V: TRBV15
DNA: TGTGCCACCAGCGGCAATAGACAGACCTATGGCTACACCTTC
CDR3: CATSGNRQTYGYTF

length: 14
J: TRBJ2-3
size: -
D: -
V: TRBV5-1
DNA: TGCGCCAGCAGCTTGGTAGAGAGCACAGATACGCAGTATTTT
CDR3: CASSLVESTDTQYF

length: 11
J: TRBJ2-5
size: -
D: -
V: TRBV2
DNA: TGTGCCAGCCGCAAAGAGGAGACCCAGTACTTC
CDR3: CASRKEETQYF

length: 15
J: TRBJ2-7
size: -
D: TRBD2
V: TRBV12-5
DNA: TGTGCTAGTGGTTTGGGACTAGCGGGCGCTTTCGAGCAGTACTTC
CDR3: CASGLGLAGAFEQYF

length: 13
J: TRBJ1-4
size: -
D: -
V: TRBV12-3/TRBV12-4
DNA: TGTGCCAGCAGCCGACAGTTTAATGAAAAACTGTTTTTT
CDR3: CASSRQFNEKLFF

length: 17
J: TRBJ2-5
size: -
D: TRBD1
V: TRBV9
DNA: TGTGCCAGCAGCCCCCAGGGACAGGATGTAGAGTGGGAGACCCAGTACTTC
CDR3: CASSPQGQDVEWETQYF

length: 14
J: TRBJ2-5
size: -
D: -
V: TRBV19
DNA: TGTGCCAGTAGTATCCAGGGCAGGCGAGAGACCCAGTACTTC
CDR3: CASSIQGRRETQYF

length: 12
J: TRBJ1-5
size: -
D: -
V: TRBV19
DNA: TGTGCCAGTAGTACCCTCAATCAGCCCCAGCATTTT
CDR3: CASSTLNQPQHF

length: 15
J: TRBJ1-6
size: -
D: TRBD1
V: TRBV10-3
DNA: TGTGCCACCGCTAGATCACGGGACAGTAATTCACCCCTCCACTTT
CDR3: CATARSRDSNSPLHF

length: 13
J: TRBJ1-5
size: -
D: -
V: TRBV27
DNA: TGTGCCAGCAGCCTCAGGGGCAATCAGCCCCAGCATTTT
CDR3: CASSLRGNQPQHF

length: 15
J: TRBJ2-5
size: -
D: TRBD2
V: TRBV5-1
DNA: TGCGCCAGCAGCTTGGGTGCGGGGGGGAAAGAGACCCAGTACTTC
CDR3: CASSLGAGGKETQYF

length: 15
J: TRBJ2-1
size: -
D: -
V: TRBV6-5
DNA: TGTGCCAGCAGGGCGTTGGGCGGGGGCCACAATGAGCAGTTCTTC
CDR3: CASRALGGGHNEQFF

length: 15
J: TRBJ1-2
size: -
D: -
V: TRBV5-1
DNA: TGCGCCAGCAGCCGGGGTAATCCGGCCTCCGATGGCTACACCTTC
CDR3: CASSRGNPASDGYTF

length: 15
J: TRBJ1-1
size: -
D: -
V: TRBV18
DNA: TGTGCCAGCTCACGATCCATGGACAGGAACACTGAAGCTTTCTTT
CDR3: CASSRSMDRNTEAFF

length: 13
J: TRBJ2-5
size: -
D: -
V: TRBV19
DNA: TGTGCCAGTAGTACGGGACGGGGGGAGACCCAGTACTTC
CDR3: CASSTGRGETQYF

length: 14
J: TRBJ1-1
size: -
D: -
V: TRBV5-1
DNA: TGCGCCAGCAGCTTGGCCAGTGAGAACACTGAAGCTTTCTTT
CDR3: CASSLASENTEAFF

length: 13
J: TRBJ2-3
size: -
D: -
V: TRBV7-2
DNA: TGTGCCAGCAGGCTTAGTTCGCCAGATACGCAGTATTTT
CDR3: CASRLSSPDTQYF

length: 15
J: TRBJ2-7
size: -
D: -
V: TRBV5-4
DNA: TGTGCCAGCAGCTTGGCCAGGGGAGGGGCCTACGAGCAGTACTTC
CDR3: CASSLARGGAYEQYF

length: 14
J: TRBJ2-1
size: -
D: -
V: TRBV2
DNA: TGTGCCAGCAGTGAGATTTACCGGTCGGATGAGCAGTTCTTC
CDR3: CASSEIYRSDEQFF

length: 14
J: TRBJ2-7
size: once
D: TRBD1
V: TRBV6-5
DNA: TGTGCCAGCAGGCGGAGGGACAGGAGCTACGAGCAGTACTTC
CDR3: CASRRRDRSYEQYF

length: 15
J: TRBJ1-6
size: -
D: -
V: TRBV7-9
DNA: TGTGCCAGCAGCTTGGGGGCGAGTTCAGTGTCACCCCTCCACTTT
CDR3: CASSLGASSVSPLHF

length: 15
J: TRBJ1-4
size: -
D: -
V: TRBV2
DNA: TGTGCCAGCCGTACGTTGACAGCAACTAATGAAAAACTGTTTTTT
CDR3: CASRTLTATNEKLFF

length: 16
J: TRBJ2-5
size: -
D: TRBD2
V: TRBV5-1
DNA: TGCGCCAGCAGCTTGGGGGAGGGTGCGAGGGGAGAGACCCAGTACTTC
CDR3: CASSLGEGARGETQYF

length: 16
J: TRBJ1-2
size: -
D: -
V: TRBV25-1
DNA: TGTGCCAGCAGTCCCTCCTCCCCCCAACTTAACTATGGCTACACCTTC
CDR3: CASSPSSPQLNYGYTF

length: 15
J: TRBJ2-7
size: -
D: -
V: TRBV5-1
DNA: TGCGCCAGCAGCTTTACAGCTCTGAGATCCTACGAGCAGTACTTC
CDR3: CASSFTALRSYEQYF

length: 15
J: TRBJ2-4
size: -
D: -
V: TRBV4-1
DNA: TGCGCCAGCAGCCAAGATGGGCAGGGGTGGTACATTCAGTACTTC
CDR3: CASSQDGQGWYIQYF

length: 21
J: TRBJ2-4
size: -
D: TRBD2
V: TRBV3-1/TRBV3-2
DNA: TGTGCCAGCAGCCAAGGCCCCTCCCGAGCGGGGGGGCCGGGGGCCAAAAACATTCAGTACTTC
CDR3: CASSQGPSRAGGPGAKNIQYF

length: 15
J: TRBJ2-1
size: -
D: -
V: TRBV11-2
DNA: TGTGCCAGCAGCCCCCTCGGGGGGCCCCTCAATGAGCAGTTCTTC
CDR3: CASSPLGGPLNEQFF